This note documents a single T cell receptor (beta chain) sequence. This clonotype showed up many times. The antigen this receptor binds is unknown. Per-base qualities were not stored, and no clone one base away is much larger. This sample stems from a study of T cell repertoires in cytomegalovirus infection (dated by TCRdb to about 2019). General notes on the study: The HLA type of each donor mattered for the analysis, because public TCR beta signatures pointed to carriage of CMV infection along with the matching HLA type.

Sequencing was performed on an Illumina HiSeq 1500. TCRdb took the public reads, trimmed them with fastp at Q25, ran MiXCR for clone calling and kept in-frame beta chains. Under each unique CDR3 protein, matching rows form one entry showing the most common genes and DNA. This sample gives about 100,000 distinct CDR3 sequences in total; 23% of them show up just once. The ten largest clones take up about two fifths of the sample. Looking up the germline V gene (reference sequence) yields CDR1 SEHNR and CDR2 FQNEAQ. Taken from cysteine to phenylalanine, the CDR3 has 15 residues. Just the 45-base CDR3 DNA is kept, in frame starting at base 1. Trimmed from V: 3 bases; trimmed from J: 5 bases; junction bases lacking a gene match: 8. What the authors observed across the whole study: The ex vivo response was dominated by HLA-C-restricted CMV-specific TCR beta clonotypes, which also provided the single most frequent clonotype in two of eight donors. In both this cohort and an independent cohort of under 450 donors, the cumulative frequency of public TCR beta family members distinguished carriers of CMV infection plus the relevant HLA type.

Sequences were obtained from CD8+ T cells from PBMCs. This TCR was recovered from a human donor in good health (CMV status not recorded). Some clones in this sample may be carry-over from other donors' samples. Recombination connected TRBV7-9 to TRBJ2-7, and TRBD2 aligns with 9 junction nucleotides. The CDR3 corresponds to CASSFQTSGGNEQYF. The nucleotide sequence reads as follows: TGTGCCAGCAGCTTTCAGACTAGCGGAGGGAACGAGCAGTACTTC.